The 3 T cell receptor beta chains reported below all come from one sample, sequenced in a study of shared clonotypes between healthy human individuals (dated by TCRdb to between 2020 and 2021). Libraries came from the immunoSEQ multiplex PCR assay. TCRdb mirrors the immuneACCESS table, restricted to in-frame sequences. Some clones are absent from its copies; in checked studies, under half trace to an unresolved V gene, and the reason for the others is unknown. The sample table contains approximately 1.1 million clones; only one count was recorded for around 78% of them. The ten top clones hold 0.5% to 0.6% of the sample. Sequenced input: memory CD4+ T cells from PBMCs. In the paper's terms, the cell subset or site label means: CD45RA-negative fraction. The receptors were sampled from a man in his late teens or twenties in good health. Some clones in this sample may be carry-over from other donors' samples.

About this clone itself: The sample carries other DNA sequences with the same CDR3. The chain links TRBV7-9 to TRBJ2-2, with 9 nucleotides matching TRBD2. CDR1 and CDR2 (germline): SEHNR, FQNEAQ (reference sequence). J was trimmed by 6 bases and V by 3 bases; bases with no gene match: 2. This CDR3 is built from 14 residues. The CDR3 sequence is CASSLGLAAGELFF. CDR3 in DNA: TGTGCCAGCAGCTTGGGACTAGCAGCCGGGGAGCTGTTTTTT.

The chain carries TRBV29-1 and TRBJ1-1; a weak D match, TRBD1 (6 bases). The CDR3 is 13 amino acids. In germline, CDR1 is SQVTM, CDR2 ANQGSEA. V gave up 6 bases and J gave up 1 base, with 12 bases separating them. CDR3 protein: CSVDGGANTEAFF. The DNA for the CDR3 is TGCAGCGTCGATGGGGGGGCGAACACTGAAGCTTTCTTT.

The rearrangement uses TRBV11-2 and TRBJ1-1; D might be TRBD1 (5 bases). This CDR3 is built from 15 residues. Germline V gene sequence: CDR1 SGHAT, CDR2 FQNNGV. V was cut by 2 bases and J by 1 base, with 11 bases left in between. CDR3 sequence (DNA): TGTGCCAGCAGCTTAAAGGGGTTCACGAACACTGAAGCTTTCTTT. Its translation is CASSLKGFTNTEAFF.